The rows below give T cell receptor beta chains drawn from one sample of a study of T cell responses to AZD1222 COVID-19 vaccine. The table came from immunoSEQ multiplex PCR; TCRdb's copy has only in-frame clones and leaves some out. There are fewer than 95,000 clones in the sample; 89% occur only once, and around 6% lies in the top ten. The source material was peripheral blood, sampled 28 days after the second AZD1222 dose. These receptors were collected from an adult who received the AZD1222 COVID-19 vaccine. CDR3s include the opening cysteine and the closing phenylalanine or tryptophan. The order of the fields is clone size, V gene, D gene, J gene, CDR3 protein, CDR3 DNA. A D gene is named only where the DNA matches it firmly. Not every row has a clone size; where given, it reads once, few, many or a size class.

clone size: -; V gene: TRBV10-1; D gene: TRBD1; J gene: TRBJ1-1; CDR3 protein: CASRTGGMNTEAFF; CDR3 DNA: TGCGCCAGCAGGACAGGGGGAATGAACACTGAAGCTTTCTTT
clone size: -; V gene: TRBV10-3; D gene: -; J gene: TRBJ1-5; CDR3 protein: CAISEGGAINQPQHF; CDR3 DNA: TGTGCCATCAGTGAGGGGGGAGCGATCAATCAGCCCCAGCATTTT
clone size: -; V gene: TRBV6-5; D gene: TRBD1; J gene: TRBJ1-2; CDR3 protein: CASSYPNRGQDGYTF; CDR3 DNA: TGTGCCAGCAGTTACCCTAACAGGGGACAGGATGGCTACACCTTC
clone size: -; V gene: TRBV28; D gene: -; J gene: TRBJ1-1; CDR3 protein: CATNPGRQTLTEAFF; CDR3 DNA: TGTGCCACCAACCCGGGGAGGCAGACCTTGACTGAAGCTTTCTTT
clone size: -; V gene: TRBV27; D gene: TRBD1; J gene: TRBJ1-6; CDR3 protein: CASSITGTANSPLHF; CDR3 DNA: TGTGCCAGCAGTATCACCGGGACAGCTAATTCACCCCTCCACTTT
clone size: -; V gene: TRBV6-1; D gene: -; J gene: TRBJ1-1; CDR3 protein: CASSEVRFGAFF; CDR3 DNA: TGTGCCAGCAGTGAAGTTCGGTTTGGGGCTTTCTTT
clone size: -; V gene: TRBV30; D gene: -; J gene: TRBJ2-2; CDR3 protein: CAWNVRGETGELFF; CDR3 DNA: TGTGCCTGGAATGTCCGGGGAGAAACCGGGGAGCTGTTTTTT
clone size: -; V gene: TRBV19; D gene: TRBD1; J gene: TRBJ1-2; CDR3 protein: CASSALKGQGNYGYTF; CDR3 DNA: TGTGCCAGTAGTGCCCTAAAGGGACAGGGGAACTATGGCTACACCTTC
clone size: -; V gene: TRBV10-3; D gene: -; J gene: TRBJ2-1; CDR3 protein: CAISENPGSYNEQFF; CDR3 DNA: TGTGCCATCAGTGAGAACCCCGGGTCTTACAATGAGCAGTTCTTC
clone size: many; V gene: TRBV29-1; D gene: -; J gene: TRBJ1-1; CDR3 protein: CSVEGAGYRAFF; CDR3 DNA: TGCAGCGTTGAAGGGGCAGGGTATCGAGCTTTCTTT
clone size: -; V gene: TRBV18; D gene: -; J gene: TRBJ2-1; CDR3 protein: CASSPQRPEKSGTYNEQFF; CDR3 DNA: TGTGCCAGCTCACCCCAAAGGCCTGAGAAATCAGGGACTTACAATGAGCAGTTCTTC
clone size: -; V gene: TRBV7-9; D gene: -; J gene: TRBJ1-1; CDR3 protein: CAIRAGMNTEAFF; CDR3 DNA: TGTGCCATCAGAGCAGGGATGAACACTGAAGCTTTCTTT
clone size: -; V gene: TRBV5-1; D gene: TRBD1; J gene: TRBJ1-2; CDR3 protein: CASSLVGQGHITF; CDR3 DNA: TGCGCCAGCAGCTTGGTGGGACAGGGGCATATCACCTTC
clone size: -; V gene: TRBV9; D gene: TRBD1; J gene: TRBJ2-2; CDR3 protein: CASSVRGTGGSGELFF; CDR3 DNA: TGTGCCAGCAGCGTCCGCGGGACAGGGGGATCCGGGGAGCTGTTTTTT
clone size: -; V gene: TRBV29-1; D gene: -; J gene: TRBJ2-2; CDR3 protein: CSVYPDSNTGELFF; CDR3 DNA: TGCAGCGTATATCCGGACTCCAACACCGGGGAGCTGTTTTTT
clone size: -; V gene: TRBV24-1; D gene: TRBD1; J gene: TRBJ2-3; CDR3 protein: CATSPGGAADTQYF; CDR3 DNA: TGTGCCACCAGCCCAGGGGGCGCGGCAGATACGCAGTATTTT
clone size: -; V gene: TRBV4-2; D gene: -; J gene: TRBJ1-1; CDR3 protein: CASSPMNTEAFF; CDR3 DNA: TGTGCCAGCAGCCCGATGAACACTGAAGCTTTCTTT
clone size: -; V gene: TRBV5-6; D gene: -; J gene: TRBJ2-1; CDR3 protein: CASSRGTVYNEQFF; CDR3 DNA: TGTGCCAGCAGCCGGGGGACGGTTTACAATGAGCAGTTCTTC
clone size: -; V gene: TRBV7-8; D gene: -; J gene: TRBJ1-1; CDR3 protein: CASSLQNPQGNTEAFF; CDR3 DNA: TGTGCCAGCAGCCTTCAAAACCCCCAAGGGAACACTGAAGCTTTCTTT
clone size: -; V gene: TRBV19; D gene: TRBD1; J gene: TRBJ1-5; CDR3 protein: CASSIPPRGNQPQHF; CDR3 DNA: TGTGCCAGTAGCATACCCCCCAGGGGGAATCAGCCCCAGCATTTT
clone size: -; V gene: TRBV2; D gene: TRBD1; J gene: TRBJ2-3; CDR3 protein: CASSEAWDRGQYF; CDR3 DNA: TGTGCCAGCAGTGAAGCATGGGACAGGGGTCAGTATTTT
clone size: -; V gene: TRBV28; D gene: TRBD2; J gene: TRBJ2-7; CDR3 protein: CASRFSGGVEQYF; CDR3 DNA: TGTGCCAGCAGATTTAGCGGGGGGGTCGAGCAGTACTTC
clone size: -; V gene: TRBV7-9; D gene: TRBD1; J gene: TRBJ1-1; CDR3 protein: CASSPRTGGNTEAFF; CDR3 DNA: TGTGCCAGCAGCCCCAGGACAGGGGGAAACACTGAAGCTTTCTTT
clone size: -; V gene: TRBV25-1; D gene: -; J gene: TRBJ1-2; CDR3 protein: CASSGTGLLYGYTF; CDR3 DNA: TGTGCCAGCAGCGGTACAGGGCTTTTATATGGCTACACCTTC
clone size: -; V gene: TRBV5-4; D gene: TRBD1; J gene: TRBJ1-2; CDR3 protein: CASSLVQGKYGYTF; CDR3 DNA: TGTGCCAGCAGCTTAGTACAGGGGAAGTATGGCTACACCTTC
clone size: -; V gene: TRBV9; D gene: -; J gene: TRBJ1-1; CDR3 protein: CASSVVAGSPEAFF; CDR3 DNA: TGTGCCAGCAGCGTAGTGGCGGGGAGTCCTGAAGCTTTCTTT
clone size: -; V gene: TRBV13; D gene: -; J gene: TRBJ1-5; CDR3 protein: CASSLGGGVLRFQPQHF; CDR3 DNA: TGTGCCAGCAGCTTAGGCGGGGGAGTGCTTCGGTTTCAGCCCCAGCATTTT
clone size: -; V gene: TRBV6-6; D gene: TRBD2; J gene: TRBJ2-7; CDR3 protein: CASSSGTSLEQYF; CDR3 DNA: TGTGCCAGCAGTTCCGGGACTAGCCTCGAGCAGTACTTC
clone size: -; V gene: TRBV10-3; D gene: TRBD1; J gene: TRBJ1-1; CDR3 protein: CASMGQTNTEAFF; CDR3 DNA: TGTGCCTCGATGGGACAGACGAACACTGAAGCTTTCTTT
clone size: -; V gene: TRBV15; D gene: -; J gene: TRBJ1-1; CDR3 protein: CATSRDQAGYTEAFF; CDR3 DNA: TGTGCCACCAGCAGAGATCAGGCAGGGTACACTGAAGCTTTCTTT
clone size: -; V gene: TRBV6-6; D gene: -; J gene: TRBJ1-2; CDR3 protein: CASSADTTGGYTF; CDR3 DNA: TGTGCCAGCAGTGCGGACACTACCGGTGGCTACACCTTC
clone size: -; V gene: TRBV7-2; D gene: -; J gene: TRBJ1-1; CDR3 protein: CASSPVGGARYTEAFF; CDR3 DNA: TGTGCCAGCAGCCCAGTCGGGGGCGCCCGGTACACTGAAGCTTTCTTT
clone size: -; V gene: TRBV18; D gene: -; J gene: TRBJ2-5; CDR3 protein: CASSSQSETQYF; CDR3 DNA: TGTGCCAGCTCCTCCCAATCAGAGACCCAGTACTTC
clone size: -; V gene: TRBV5-4; D gene: -; J gene: TRBJ1-6; CDR3 protein: CASSLVGSSYNSPLHF; CDR3 DNA: TGTGCCAGCAGCTTGGTAGGGAGCTCCTATAATTCACCCCTCCACTTT
clone size: -; V gene: TRBV13; D gene: TRBD2; J gene: TRBJ2-3; CDR3 protein: CASSPWGSGGETDTQYF; CDR3 DNA: TGTGCCAGCAGCCCTTGGGGTAGCGGGGGGGAAACAGATACGCAGTATTTT
clone size: -; V gene: TRBV5-8; D gene: TRBD1; J gene: TRBJ1-5; CDR3 protein: CASSPTGGLMHQPQHF; CDR3 DNA: TGTGCCAGCAGCCCTACAGGGGGCCTTATGCATCAGCCCCAGCATTTT
clone size: -; V gene: TRBV11-2; D gene: TRBD1; J gene: TRBJ1-5; CDR3 protein: CASSSGGGGLEPQHF; CDR3 DNA: TGTGCCAGCAGCTCCGGAGGGGGCGGATTGGAGCCCCAGCATTTT
clone size: once; V gene: TRBV11-2; D gene: -; J gene: TRBJ1-2; CDR3 protein: CASSSPLEQVNYGYTF; CDR3 DNA: TGTGCCAGCAGCTCCCCTCTCGAACAAGTAAACTATGGCTACACCTTC
clone size: -; V gene: TRBV28; D gene: -; J gene: TRBJ2-1; CDR3 protein: CASSPRTDNEQFF; CDR3 DNA: TGTGCCAGCAGTCCGCGGACAGACAATGAGCAGTTCTTC
clone size: -; V gene: TRBV11-3; D gene: TRBD2; J gene: TRBJ2-5; CDR3 protein: CASANSRGGQETQYF; CDR3 DNA: TGTGCCAGCGCAAACTCCCGCGGGGGCCAAGAGACCCAGTACTTC
clone size: -; V gene: TRBV5-1; D gene: TRBD1; J gene: TRBJ1-1; CDR3 protein: CASSPRTGANTEAFF; CDR3 DNA: TGCGCCAGCAGCCCCCGGACAGGTGCGAACACTGAAGCTTTCTTT
clone size: -; V gene: TRBV12-2; D gene: -; J gene: TRBJ1-1; CDR3 protein: CASRLARGNTEAFF; CDR3 DNA: TGTGCAAGTCGCTTAGCGCGGGGGAACACTGAAGCTTTCTTT
clone size: few; V gene: TRBV7-9; D gene: -; J gene: TRBJ2-7; CDR3 protein: CASSLQGYEQYF; CDR3 DNA: TGTGCCAGCAGTTTACAGGGCTACGAGCAGTACTTC
clone size: few; V gene: TRBV19; D gene: -; J gene: TRBJ1-1; CDR3 protein: CASSIPYGVNTEAFF; CDR3 DNA: TGTGCCAGTAGTATCCCATACGGGGTGAACACTGAAGCTTTCTTT
clone size: -; V gene: TRBV28; D gene: -; J gene: TRBJ1-5; CDR3 protein: CASSLWPRTSNQPQHF; CDR3 DNA: TGTGCCAGCAGTTTATGGCCCAGGACGAGCAATCAGCCCCAGCATTTT
clone size: -; V gene: TRBV10-1; D gene: -; J gene: TRBJ2-7; CDR3 protein: CASSDAGNYGQYF; CDR3 DNA: TGCGCCAGCAGTGATGCGGGGAATTACGGGCAGTACTTC
clone size: -; V gene: TRBV9; D gene: -; J gene: TRBJ1-2; CDR3 protein: CASSDSVFRRQYYTF; CDR3 DNA: TGTGCCAGCAGCGACTCTGTATTTAGGCGGCAGTACTACACCTTC
clone size: -; V gene: TRBV19; D gene: -; J gene: TRBJ1-2; CDR3 protein: CASTPGAYGYTF; CDR3 DNA: TGTGCCAGTACCCCCGGTGCCTATGGCTACACCTTC
clone size: -; V gene: TRBV5-1; D gene: -; J gene: TRBJ1-2; CDR3 protein: CASSLDPIDVDFYGYTF; CDR3 DNA: TGCGCCAGCAGCTTGGATCCGATCGACGTCGATTTCTATGGTTACACCTTC
clone size: -; V gene: TRBV7-7; D gene: -; J gene: TRBJ2-7; CDR3 protein: CASSLESGGYEQYF; CDR3 DNA: TGTGCTAGCAGTCTCGAAAGTGGGGGGTACGAGCAGTACTTC
clone size: -; V gene: TRBV30; D gene: -; J gene: TRBJ2-2; CDR3 protein: CAWSVSSAGELFF; CDR3 DNA: TGTGCCTGGAGTGTATCGTCCGCCGGGGAGCTGTTTTTT
clone size: -; V gene: TRBV29-1; D gene: TRBD1; J gene: TRBJ2-2; CDR3 protein: CSTWTGGNTGELFF; CDR3 DNA: TGCAGCACCTGGACAGGGGGAAACACCGGGGAGCTGTTTTTT